The 15 T cell receptor beta chains below all came from one sample that was sequenced in a study of cytomegalovirus exposure and HLA in healthy donors. Primers for the PCR totalled 60 Vbeta and 13 Jbeta. The data were produced by immunoSEQ multiplex PCR, yet TCRdb's version contains in-frame clones alone and is incomplete. In all, the sample yields approximately 110,000 clones. Sequencing was carried out using PBMCs. The receptors originated from a man in his thirties or forties in good health and CMV-seronegative.

The chain employs TRBV4-3 and TRBJ1-6, with 8 bases lining up with TRBD1. Germline trimming cut 5 bases from V and 7 bases from J; bases unmatched to any gene: 10. The germline CDR1 and CDR2 sequences are LGHNA and YSLEER. The CDR3 is made up of 16 amino acids. The CDR3 is CASSFTQGARNSPLHF. The CDR3, as DNA: TGCGCCAGCAGCTTTACCCAGGGGGCGCGGAATTCACCCCTCCACTTT.

The chain carries TRBV9 and TRBJ2-5; the match to TRBD2 covers 8 bases. Germline CDR1 reads SGDLS; CDR2 reads YYNGEE. With V trimmed by 4 bases and J by 4 bases, 9 bases remained unmatched. The CDR3 extends over 15 amino acids. CDR3: CASSNSRSGGETQYF. The CDR3 nucleotides are TGTGCCAGCAGCAATAGCAGAAGCGGGGGAGAGACCCAGTACTTC.

V and J are TRBV2 and TRBJ1-5; TRBD1 might be the D (6 bases). The CDR3 spans 16 residues. Germline loops: CDR1 SNHLY, CDR2 FYNNEI. Between the trimmed V and J ends, which lost 7 bases and 1 base, there was a span of 17 bases. As DNA, the CDR3 is TGTGCCAGCACGGAGAGGGGGTCCCTCAGCAATCAGCCCCAGCATTTT. Encoded protein: CASTERGSLSNQPQHF.

The rearrangement uses TRBV6-4 and TRBJ2-3, with D possibly matching TRBD2 (6 bases). This CDR3 spans 14 amino acids. Germline V lookup: CDR1 MRHNA, CDR2 SNTAGT. Trimming cost V 0 bases and J 3 bases, with 7 bases left between them. The CDR3 DNA sequence: TGTGCCAGCAGTGACTCGGAGGGGACAGATACGCAGTATTTT. It encodes CASSDSEGTDTQYF.

The rearrangement joins TRBV6-1 to TRBJ1-6; D is perhaps TRBD1 (5 bases). V lost 6 bases and J lost 4, with 13 bases in between. Germline V CDR1 and CDR2: MNHNS, SASEGT. The CDR3 is 15 residues long. The CDR3 spells CASRTDISYNSPLHF. The CDR3 DNA follows: TGTGCCAGCAGGACAGATATCTCTTATAATTCACCCCTCCACTTT.

The chain combines TRBV7-2 with TRBJ1-5; D gene ambiguous. The germline V and J ends were trimmed by 1 base and 2 bases, with 12 bases remaining between them. This CDR3 contains 16 residues. Germline V CDR1 and CDR2: SGHTA, FQGNSA. The DNA of the CDR3 is TGTGCCAGCAGCTTAGGATCACAAGTGGGCAATCAGCCCCAGCATTTT. It codes for CASSLGSQVGNQPQHF.

The chain recombines TRBV11-3 with TRBJ1-1, with D perhaps matching TRBD1 (5 bases). The CDR3 contains 16 residues. CDR1 SGHNT and CDR2 YENEEA come from the germline V gene. The V gene lost 5 bases and the J gene lost 1 base, with 17 bases spanning the gap. CDR3 region: CASSPTGARANTEAFF. In nucleotides, the CDR3 is TGTGCCAGCAGCCCCACAGGAGCCAGGGCGAACACTGAAGCTTTCTTT. The entire variable domain, with the rest obtained from reference TRBV11-3 and TRBJ1-1, is as follows: EAGVVQSPRYKIIEKKQPVAFWCNPISGHNTLYWYLQNLGQGPELLIRYENEEAVDDSQLPKDRFSAERLKGVDSTLKIQPAELGDSAVYLCASSPTGARANTEAFFGQGTRLTVV.

The chain is built from TRBV6-4 and TRBJ2-2; tentative D call: TRBD1 (5 bases). Trimming pared 3 bases from V and 0 bases from J, leaving 17 bases between. Germline V gives CDR1 MRHNA, CDR2 SNTAGT. This CDR3 is 18 amino acids long. Written as DNA, the CDR3 is TGTGCCAGCAGTGAGTCCCCGGCAGGGTTTTCGAACACCGGGGAGCTGTTTTTT. It is translated as CASSESPAGFSNTGELFF.

V is TRBV27 and J is TRBJ2-7, with D uncertain. V lost 2 bases and J lost 3, with 11 bases in between. The CDR3 runs to 14 residues. Per germline, CDR1 MNHEY and CDR2 SMNVEV (reference sequence). In DNA, the CDR3 is TGTGCCAGCAGTTTAAAAGAACAGAGCTACGAGCAGTACTTC. Its protein is CASSLKEQSYEQYF.

The chain recombines TRBV4-1 with TRBJ2-5; D unclear. The CDR3 is 15 amino acids. The germline V and J ends were trimmed by 0 bases and 5 bases, with 13 bases remaining between them. Germline assignment: CDR1 MGHRA and CDR2 YSYEKL. CDR3 in DNA: TGCGCCAGCAGCCAAGATATAGCCCGCCGGGAGACCCAGTACTTC. It codes for CASSQDIARRETQYF.

The chain joins TRBV5-4 to TRBJ2-3; D possibly corresponds to TRBD2 (5 bases). The CDR3 covers 15 residues. Germline V CDR1 and CDR2: SGHNT, YYREEE (reference sequence). Trimming left V 4 bases short and J 3 bases short, with 15 bases between. The CDR3 DNA is TGTGCCAGCAGCACCGACTACGCCGGGACAGATACGCAGTATTTT. Its translation is CASSTDYAGTDTQYF. The full variable domain, completed using reference TRBV5-4 and TRBJ2-3, is ETGVTQSPTHLIKTRGQQVTLRCSSQSGHNTVSWYQQALGQGPQFIFQYYREEENGRGNFPPRFSGLQFPNYSSELNVNALELDDSALYLCASSTDYAGTDTQYFGPGTRLTVL.

This rearrangement joins TRBV19 to TRBJ2-5, with a weak D call TRBD2 (8 bases). Germline values: CDR1 LNHDA, CDR2 SQIVND (reference sequence). V lost 10 bases and J lost 3, with 15 bases in between. The CDR3 is 13 amino acids. CDR3 protein: CATREGAEETQYF. As DNA, the CDR3 is TGTGCCACCCGGGAGGGGGCGGAAGAGACCCAGTACTTC.

A word on this clone: The junction departs from germline at one end; a sequencing error may be responsible. The V gene is TRBV11-1, the J gene TRBJ2-3, with 14 bases identical to TRBD2. Germline lookup yields CDR1 SGHAT and CDR2 FQDESV (reference sequence). CDR3 length: 16 residues. The CDR3 bases are TGTGCCAACAGCTCACGACTAGCGGGGGGGCAAGATACGCAGTATTTT. The encoded protein is CANSSRLAGGQDTQYF.

This sequence joins TRBV18 and TRBJ2-2, with a possible D match to TRBD1 (6 bases). CDR1 is KGHSH and CDR2 is LQKENI in the germline V gene. CDR3 size: 16 residues. V was clipped by 0 bases and J by 5 bases, with 13 bases between them. CDR3 DNA: TGTGCCAGCTCACCACCCTCTAGGGGGACGACCGGGGAGCTGTTTTTT. This codes for CASSPPSRGTTGELFF.

This chain connects TRBV5-6 to TRBJ1-2; 7 bases map to TRBD1. J gave up 4 bases and V 2 bases, and 8 bases lay outside the gene matches. This CDR3 comprises 15 residues. Germline values: CDR1 SGHDT, CDR2 YYEEEE. The CDR3 sequence: CASSLTGTAFYGYTF. In nucleotides, the CDR3 is TGTGCCAGCAGCTTAACCGGGACAGCCTTCTATGGCTACACCTTC.